This T cell receptor (beta chain) was identified during a study of shared clonotypes between healthy human individuals. Broader study findings: Read depth was anticipated to influence clonotype sharing among donors. Sorted-subset sequencing was shown by rarefaction to be incomplete despite large depth.

Assay: immunoSEQ multiplex PCR; the TCRdb copy retains only in-frame clones and omits some. This table holds under 85,000 clones, about 63% found once. A note on this clone: What it binds is not known.

CD8 memory cells included CD45RO+ cells plus CCR7-negative CD45RA+ TemRA cells. Trimming took off 6 bases at V and 5 bases at J, with 14 bases between the two ends. The CDR3 spans 14 residues. Germline loops: CDR1 MNHEY, CDR2 SMNVEV (reference sequence). This sequence joins TRBV27 and TRBJ1-5; D gene ambiguous. Sequencing was done on a sample of memory CD8+ T cells sorted from blood. Subset specified: CD45RO+ cells pooled with CCR7-negative TemRA cells. The clonotype was recovered from a young man in good health. CDR3: CASSSSGFDQPQHF. The CDR3 DNA reads TGTGCCAGCAGCTCCTCGGGTTTCGATCAGCCCCAGCATTTT.